The 21 T cell receptor beta chains given below trace back to one sample, sequenced in a study of CDR3 diversity in severe acne. TCRdb passed the PCR reads through MiXCR, listing each CDR3 protein once. The sample carries about 84,000 distinct CDR3 sequences, 50% to 65% recorded once. The source material was blood. The receptors here all came from a male donor in good health, without acne.

This clonotype was seen ten or more times. The chain combines TRBV4-1 with TRBJ2-1, with TRBD2 matching 12 bases. The V segment lost 3 bases and the J segment 7 bases; nucleotides outside the gene matches: 13. This CDR3 has 18 amino acids. In germline, CDR1 is MGHRA, CDR2 YSYEKL. CDR3 nucleotides: TGCGCCAGCAGCCATCCGCTAGCGGGAGGGCCTAGGGGAAATGAGCAGTTCTTC. Translation gives CASSHPLAGGPRGNEQFF.

The chain carries TRBV6-4 and TRBJ2-2; 8 nucleotides match TRBD1. Germline assignment: CDR1 MRHNA and CDR2 SNTAGT. The length of the CDR3 is 15 residues. The V and J ends lost 8 bases and 1 base, in that order; junction bases with no gene match: 6. The CDR3 DNA sequence: TGTGCCAGCCGAACAGGGGGATTGAACACCGGGGAGCTGTTTTTT. Protein product: CASRTGGLNTGELFF.

There are many counts of this clonotype. The rearrangement uses TRBV19 and TRBJ2-7; D uncertain. The CDR3 is made up of 16 amino acids. Germline CDR1 LNHDA, CDR2 SQIVND (reference sequence). V lost 4 bases and J 0 bases, leaving 16 bases between the germline ends. CDR3 DNA: TGTGCCAGTAGTACTAACCTCTGGGTGACCTCCTACGAGCAGTACTTC. Residues: CASSTNLWVTSYEQYF.

Worth noting for this clonotype: The junction shows a germline mismatch at one end, possibly a read error. The chain carries TRBV25-1 and TRBJ2-3; D call uncertain. The CDR3 has 16 amino acids. Germline CDR1 MGHDK, CDR2 SYGVNS. CDR3 sequence: CASGSYGLTGTDTQYF. The CDR3 bases are TGTGCCAGCGGTTCATACGGGCTTACCGGCACCGATACGCAGTATTTT.

This clonotype occurred many times. The chain recombines TRBV2 with TRBJ2-2; D gene uncertain. This CDR3 spans 14 amino acids. V gave up 8 bases and J gave up 0 bases, with 10 bases separating them. Per the germline V gene, CDR1 is SNHLY and CDR2 is FYNNEI. The CDR3 sequence is CASESASNTGELFF. CDR3 nucleotide sequence: TGTGCCAGCGAGTCGGCTTCGAACACCGGGGAGCTGTTTTTT.

The sample holds many counts of this clonotype. The chain uses TRBV28 and TRBJ1-2; 9 positions agree with TRBD1. The CDR3 runs 14 residues. From germline, CDR1 is MDHEN and CDR2 SYDVKM. V shed 2 bases and J 6 bases; nucleotides not matched to a gene: 4. CDR3 in DNA: TGTGCCAGCAGTTTAACGGGACAGGGCGATGGCTACACCTTC. Its protein product is CASSLTGQGDGYTF.

In regard to this clonotype: No conserved phenylalanine or tryptophan is present at the end of the CDR3, so a read error is the likely explanation. The chain is built from TRBV10-2 and TRBJ1-5, with D possibly matching TRBD1 (5 bases). Trimming cost V 5 bases and J 4 bases, with 21 bases left between them. This CDR3 spans 17 amino acids. The germline V gene has CDR1 WSHSY and CDR2 SAAADI. The CDR3 loop is CASSFLSAFDRNQPQHS. DNA of the CDR3: TGCGCCAGCAGTTTCCTCTCCGCCTTTGACAGAAATCAGCCCCAGCATTCT.

This clonotype appeared a few times. The chain employs TRBV2 and TRBJ1-1; 8 nucleotides agree with TRBD1. Trimming at V came to 5 bases and at J to 6 bases, leaving 8 bases not matched to a gene. Germline-derived CDR1 and CDR2 are SNHLY and FYNNEI. This CDR3 is built from 14 residues. CDR3 DNA sequence: TGTGCCAGCAGTACAGGACAGGGAGGACCTGAAGCTTTCTTT. Protein product: CASSTGQGGPEAFF.

Notes on this clonotype: Relative to the germline gene, one junction end is altered; a read error may explain this. The V call is TRBV15, the J call TRBJ1-3, with unresolved D. Germline V gene sequence: CDR1 LNHNV, CDR2 YYDKDF (reference sequence). This CDR3 contains 15 residues. In DNA, the CDR3 is TGTGCCACCAGCAGAGACAGCCACTCTGGAAGCACCATATATTTT. This encodes CATSRDSHSGSTIYF.

The chain is built from TRBV3-1 and TRBJ2-7; 12 bases line up with TRBD1. V shed 1 base and J 4 bases; nucleotides not matched to a gene: 8. Germline V gene data show CDR1 as LGHDT and CDR2 as YNNKEL (reference sequence). The CDR3 totals 17 residues. The CDR3 sequence is CASSQGIGTGGSYEQYF. The DNA of the CDR3 is TGTGCCAGCAGCCAAGGGATAGGGACAGGGGGCAGTTACGAGCAGTACTTC.

V and J are TRBV25-1 and TRBJ1-4; D call uncertain. Germline V CDR1 and CDR2: MGHDK, SYGVNS. This CDR3 has 14 amino acids. Deletions cut 6 bases from V and 7 bases from J, with 15 bases between. The CDR3 loop is CASSVGRGSEKLFF. The DNA for the CDR3 is TGTGCCAGCAGCGTAGGCCGGGGAAGTGAAAAACTGTTTTTT.

The chain employs TRBV6-1 and TRBJ2-1; 7 positions match TRBD2. The V gene's germline CDR1 is MNHNS and CDR2 SASEGT. This CDR3 comprises 13 residues. Losses at the gene ends were 9 bases for V and 6 bases for J; bases not matched to a gene: 8. The CDR3 region has the DNA TGTGCCAGTAGCAAGTGGGGGGGCAATGAGCAGTTCTTC. Its translation: CASSKWGGNEQFF.

The chain employs TRBV7-9 and TRBJ1-1; no clear D gene. V was trimmed by 2 bases and J by 1 base, leaving 8 bases between them. Germline CDR1 is SEHNR and CDR2 is FQNEAQ (reference sequence). This CDR3 spans 14 amino acids. CDR3 bases: TGTGCCAGCAGCTTACCGGGGTGGAACACTGAAGCTTTCTTT. Its protein product is CASSLPGWNTEAFF.

The chain couples TRBV7-2 to TRBJ2-7; D is uncertain. The V gene's germline CDR1 is SGHTA and CDR2 FQGNSA. V was clipped by 5 bases and J by 6 bases, with 17 bases between them. The CDR3 is made up of 14 amino acids. Here the CDR3 reads CASSQLGYGSEQYF. CDR3 coding DNA: TGTGCCAGCAGCCAACTTGGGTATGGGTCCGAGCAGTACTTC.

As regards this clonotype: The junction and the germline gene differ at one end; a read error may be behind it. V is TRBV15 and J is TRBJ2-7, with TRBD1 matching over 10 bases. This CDR3 comprises 15 residues. The V gene's germline CDR1 is LNHNV and CDR2 YYDKDF (reference sequence). CDR3 in amino acids: CASSLAGTGANEQYF. The CDR3, as DNA: TGTGCCAGCAGCTTAGCCGGGACAGGGGCCAACGAGCAGTACTTC. The full variable domain, its missing parts supplied by reference TRBV15 and TRBJ2-7, is DAMVIQNPRYQVTQFGKPVTLSCSQTLNHNVMYWYQQKSSQAPKLLFHYYDKDFNNEADTPDNFQSRRPNTSFCFLDIRSPGLGDTAMYLCASSLAGTGANEQYFGPGTRLTVT.

There are a few counts of this clonotype. The DNA for the CDR3 is TGTGCCAGCAGTTACGCTTCGGGACAGCCCTACGAGCAGTACTTC. This codes for CASSYASGQPYEQYF. This chain joins TRBV5-4 and TRBJ2-7, with TRBD1 identical over 7 bases. V trimming: 5 bases; J trimming: 2 bases; junction bases outside the gene matches: 10. This CDR3 region has 15 residues. Germline V gene sequence: CDR1 SGHNT, CDR2 YYREEE (reference sequence).

The chain uses TRBV25-1 and TRBJ1-2; 7 bases map to TRBD1. CDR3 length: 13 residues. The ends lost 7 bases at V and 8 bases at J; junction bases unmatched: 10. CDR1 is MGHDK, CDR2 SYGVNS, per germline. The CDR3 coding sequence is TGTGCCAGCACCCTAGGGGGCTCTGGAGGCTACACCTTC. Amino acids: CASTLGGSGGYTF.

Notes on this clonotype: The junction shows a germline mismatch at one end, possibly a read error. J is TRBJ2-4 and V is TRBV5-1, with 12 bases lining up with TRBD1. This CDR3 region has 17 residues. Germline V gene data show CDR1 as SGHRS and CDR2 as YFSETQ. The CDR3 nucleotides read TGCGCCAGCAGCTTGGGGGGGGGACAGGGGGCAAAAACCATTCAGTACTTC. As protein: CASSLGGGQGAKTIQYF.

This clonotype was counted ten times or more. The rearrangement links TRBV7-9 to TRBJ1-3; D is unresolved. V lost 5 bases to trimming and J lost 0 bases, with 8 bases between them. In germline, CDR1 is SEHNR, CDR2 FQNEAQ (reference sequence). This CDR3 is built from 14 residues. As DNA, the CDR3 is TGTGCCAGCAGCGCAGCAGTCTCTGGAAACACCATATATTTT. This translates into CASSAAVSGNTIYF.

The rearrangement uses TRBV9 and TRBJ2-5, with D possibly being TRBD1 (6 bases). V was shortened by 0 bases and J by 5 bases, with 17 bases between the two germline ends. Germline CDR1 is SGDLS and CDR2 is YYNGEE. The CDR3 is 16 amino acids. The CDR3 DNA follows: TGTGCCAGCAGCGTAGCGGGGACACTAACCGGGGAGACCCAGTACTTC. This encodes CASSVAGTLTGETQYF.

This clonotype was observed once. This chain connects TRBV2 to TRBJ2-7; 10 positions match TRBD1. The CDR3 consists of 14 residues. Germline V gene sequence: CDR1 SNHLY, CDR2 FYNNEI. After removal of 6 bases from V and 2 bases from J, the junction contained 4 bases not matched to a gene. The CDR3 DNA reads TGTGCCAGCAGGAACGGGACAGGGGCCTACGAGCAGTACTTC. It is translated as CASRNGTGAYEQYF.